The sequence of this TCR beta chain was determined in a study of blood T cell repertoires in COVID-19. The assay was immunoSEQ multiplex PCR, and TCRdb's table has in-frame clones only and misses some. The repertoire holds around 170,000 clones, with about 80% as singletons. Trimming left V 8 bases short and J 5 bases short, with 19 bases between. Per the germline V gene, CDR1 is LNHDA and CDR2 is SQIVND (reference sequence). This CDR3 contains 14 residues. Input material: PBMCs or T cells enriched from blood (not recorded which). The chain recombines TRBV19 with TRBJ2-7, with a possible D match to TRBD1 (6 bases). The TCR was taken from a man aged 55 to 69 who had been exposed to COVID-19. CDR3 nucleotide sequence: TGTGCCAGTGCGATAGGGGGATCGGTCCACGAGCAGTACTTC. Encoded protein: CASAIGGSVHEQYF.